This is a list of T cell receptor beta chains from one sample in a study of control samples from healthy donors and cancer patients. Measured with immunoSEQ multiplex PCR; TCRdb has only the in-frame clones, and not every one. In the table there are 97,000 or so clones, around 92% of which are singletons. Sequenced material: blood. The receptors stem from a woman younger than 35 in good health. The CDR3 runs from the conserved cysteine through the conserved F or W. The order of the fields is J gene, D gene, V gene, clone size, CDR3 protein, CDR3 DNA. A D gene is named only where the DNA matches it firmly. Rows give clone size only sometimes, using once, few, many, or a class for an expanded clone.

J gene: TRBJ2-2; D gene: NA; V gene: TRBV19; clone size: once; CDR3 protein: CASSIDPGGPDTGELFF; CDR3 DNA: TGTGCCAGTAGTATAGATCCCGGGGGCCCGGACACCGGGGAGCTGTTTTTT
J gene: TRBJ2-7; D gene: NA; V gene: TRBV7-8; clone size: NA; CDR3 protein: CASSLGTAQKGYEQYF; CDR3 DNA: TGTGCCAGCAGCCTAGGGACGGCTCAGAAGGGATACGAGCAGTACTTC
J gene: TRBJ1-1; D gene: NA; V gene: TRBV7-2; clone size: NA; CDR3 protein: CASSLMDPSEAFF; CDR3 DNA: TGTGCCAGCAGCTTAATGGATCCCTCTGAAGCTTTCTTT
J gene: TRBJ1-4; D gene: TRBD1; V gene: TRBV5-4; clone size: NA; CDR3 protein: CASSVKRTGSEKLFF; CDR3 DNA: TGTGCCAGCAGCGTAAAGAGGACAGGATCCGAAAAACTGTTTTTT
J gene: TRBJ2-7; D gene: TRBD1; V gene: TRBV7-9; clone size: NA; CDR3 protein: CASSQGPGQPIPYEQYF; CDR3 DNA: TGTGCCAGCAGCCAAGGGCCGGGACAGCCGATTCCCTACGAGCAGTACTTC
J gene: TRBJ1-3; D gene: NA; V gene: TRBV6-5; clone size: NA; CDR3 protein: CASSLEDSSGNTIYF; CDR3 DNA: TGTGCCAGCAGTCTAGAGGACAGCTCTGGAAACACCATATATTTT
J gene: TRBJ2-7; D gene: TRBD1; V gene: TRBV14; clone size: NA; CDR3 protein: CASSQVGPKPGQVSYEQYF; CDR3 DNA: TGTGCCAGCAGCCAAGTCGGCCCTAAACCGGGACAGGTCTCCTACGAGCAGTACTTC
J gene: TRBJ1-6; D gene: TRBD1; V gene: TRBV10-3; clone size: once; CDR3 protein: CAITGTDNSPLHF; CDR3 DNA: TGTGCCATTACCGGGACAGATAATTCACCCCTCCACTTT
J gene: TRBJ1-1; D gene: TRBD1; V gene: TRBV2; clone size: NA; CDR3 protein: CASSEAPGQGGTEAFF; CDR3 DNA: TGTGCCAGCAGTGAAGCTCCAGGACAGGGGGGCACTGAAGCTTTCTTT
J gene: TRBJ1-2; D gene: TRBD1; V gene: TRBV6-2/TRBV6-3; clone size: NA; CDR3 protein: CASSYRVQGRNYGYTF; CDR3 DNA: TGTGCCAGCAGTTACCGGGTACAGGGGAGGAACTATGGCTACACCTTC
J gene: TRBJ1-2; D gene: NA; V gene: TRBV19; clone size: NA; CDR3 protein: CASSFPSRQYYGYTF; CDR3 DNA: TGTGCCAGTAGTTTTCCCTCTAGACAGTACTATGGCTACACCTTC
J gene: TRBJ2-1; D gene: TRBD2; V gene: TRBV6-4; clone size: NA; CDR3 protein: CASSQIGLAFSSYNEQFF; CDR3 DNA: TGTGCCAGCAGCCAAATCGGACTAGCGTTTAGCTCCTACAATGAGCAGTTCTTC
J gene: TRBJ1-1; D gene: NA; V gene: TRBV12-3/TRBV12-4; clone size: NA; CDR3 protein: CASRTFMNTEAFF; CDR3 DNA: TGTGCCAGCAGGACCTTCATGAACACTGAAGCTTTCTTT
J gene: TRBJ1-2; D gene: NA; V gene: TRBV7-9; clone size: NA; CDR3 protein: CASSLMTENYTF; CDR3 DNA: TGTGCCAGCAGCCTTATGACAGAAAACTACACCTTC
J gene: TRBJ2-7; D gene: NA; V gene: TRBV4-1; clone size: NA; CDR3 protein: CASSSLTLYEQYF; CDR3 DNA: TGCGCCAGCAGCAGCCTGACTCTCTACGAGCAGTACTTC
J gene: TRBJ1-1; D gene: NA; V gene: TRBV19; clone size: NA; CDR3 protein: CASSIGGANTEAFF; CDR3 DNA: TGTGCCAGTAGTATAGGGGGGGCGAACACTGAAGCTTTCTTT
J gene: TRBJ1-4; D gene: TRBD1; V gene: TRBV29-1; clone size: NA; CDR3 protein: CSVWTGNEKLFF; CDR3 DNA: TGCAGCGTTTGGACAGGAAATGAAAAACTGTTTTTT
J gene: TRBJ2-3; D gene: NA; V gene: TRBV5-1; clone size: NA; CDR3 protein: CASSWTSSTDTQYF; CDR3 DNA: TGCGCCAGCAGCTGGACATCTAGCACAGATACGCAGTATTTT
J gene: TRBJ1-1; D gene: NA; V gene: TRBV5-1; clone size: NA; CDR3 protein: CASSWTGGVNTEAFF; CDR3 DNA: TGCGCCAGCAGCTGGACTGGGGGGGTTAACACTGAAGCTTTCTTT
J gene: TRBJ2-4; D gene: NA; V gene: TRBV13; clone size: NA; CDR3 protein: CASSLGPGLAKNIQYF; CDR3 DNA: TGTGCCAGCAGCTTAGGTCCGGGCCTAGCCAAAAACATTCAGTACTTC
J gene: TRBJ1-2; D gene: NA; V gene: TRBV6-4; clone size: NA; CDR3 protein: CASSPEINYGYTF; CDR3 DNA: TGTGCCAGCAGTCCAGAGATTAACTATGGCTACACCTTC
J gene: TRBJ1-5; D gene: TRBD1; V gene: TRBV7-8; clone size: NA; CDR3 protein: CASSSGTGEGQPQHF; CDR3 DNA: TGTGCCAGCAGCTCCGGGACAGGGGAAGGTCAGCCCCAGCATTTT
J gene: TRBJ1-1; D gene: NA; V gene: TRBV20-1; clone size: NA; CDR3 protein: CSASKPTKNTEAFF; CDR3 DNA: TGCAGTGCTAGTAAACCGACCAAGAACACTGAAGCTTTCTTT
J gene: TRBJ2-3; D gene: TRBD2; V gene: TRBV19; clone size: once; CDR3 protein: CASSMGTSEAGDTQYF; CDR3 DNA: TGTGCCAGTAGTATGGGGACTAGCGAGGCGGGGGATACGCAGTATTTT
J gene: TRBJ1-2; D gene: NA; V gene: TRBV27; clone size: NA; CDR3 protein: CASSPIRANYGYTF; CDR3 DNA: TGTGCCAGCAGCCCCATCAGGGCTAACTATGGCTACACCTTC
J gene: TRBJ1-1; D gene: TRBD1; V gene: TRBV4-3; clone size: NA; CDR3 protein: CASSQTGGQNTEAFF; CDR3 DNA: TGCGCCAGCAGCCAGACAGGGGGCCAAAACACTGAAGCTTTCTTT
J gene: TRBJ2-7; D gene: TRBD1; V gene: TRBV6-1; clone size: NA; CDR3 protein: CASSESLTGTGTYEQYF; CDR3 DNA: TGTGCCAGCAGTGAAAGTTTAACCGGGACAGGCACCTACGAGCAGTACTTC
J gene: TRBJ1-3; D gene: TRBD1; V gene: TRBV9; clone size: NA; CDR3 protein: CASSPQGGDRKIGNTIYF; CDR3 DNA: TGTGCCAGCAGCCCGCAGGGAGGGGACAGGAAGATTGGAAACACCATATATTTT
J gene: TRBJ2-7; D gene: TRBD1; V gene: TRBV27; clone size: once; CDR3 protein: CASSPGTGFSELSEQYF; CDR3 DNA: TGTGCCAGCAGTCCCGGGACAGGGTTTTCGGAACTGAGCGAGCAGTACTTC
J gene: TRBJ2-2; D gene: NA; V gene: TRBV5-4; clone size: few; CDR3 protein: CASSTGHKNTGELFF; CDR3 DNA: TGTGCCAGCAGCACGGGACACAAGAACACCGGGGAGCTGTTTTTT
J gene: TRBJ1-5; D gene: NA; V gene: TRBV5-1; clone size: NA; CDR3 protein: CASSLAPGAYQPQHF; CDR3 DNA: TGCGCCAGCAGCTTGGCCCCCGGGGCCTATCAGCCCCAGCATTTT
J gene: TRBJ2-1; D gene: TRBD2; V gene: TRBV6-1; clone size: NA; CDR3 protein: CASSVLLAGGIGEQFF; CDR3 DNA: TGTGCCAGCAGTGTTTTACTAGCGGGAGGAATAGGTGAGCAGTTCTTC
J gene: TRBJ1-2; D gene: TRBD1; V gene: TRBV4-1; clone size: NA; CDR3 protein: CASSPGTGNYGYTF; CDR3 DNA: TGCGCCAGCAGCCCAGGGACAGGGAACTATGGCTACACCTTC
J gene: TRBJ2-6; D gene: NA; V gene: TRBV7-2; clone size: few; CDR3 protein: CASSLKGFIGAGANVLTF; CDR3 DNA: TGTGCCAGCAGCTTAAAGGGTTTCATTGGGGCCGGGGCCAACGTCCTGACTTTC
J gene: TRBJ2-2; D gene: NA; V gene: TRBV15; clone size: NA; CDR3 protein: CATSRDVEGSGELFF; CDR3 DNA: TGTGCCACCAGCAGAGATGTGGAGGGATCCGGGGAGCTGTTTTTT
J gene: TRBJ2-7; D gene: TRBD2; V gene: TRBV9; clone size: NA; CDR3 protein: CASSVDAGGPREQYF; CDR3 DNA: TGTGCCAGCAGCGTAGATGCGGGAGGGCCGAGAGAGCAGTACTTC
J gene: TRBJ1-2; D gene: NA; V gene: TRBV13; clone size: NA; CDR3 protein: CASSDNDRDGYTF; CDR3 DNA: TGTGCCAGCAGCGATAACGACAGAGATGGCTACACCTTC
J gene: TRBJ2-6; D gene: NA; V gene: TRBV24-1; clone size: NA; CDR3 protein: CATSDPGWANVLTF; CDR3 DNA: TGTGCCACCAGTGACCCCGGCTGGGCCAACGTCCTGACTTTC
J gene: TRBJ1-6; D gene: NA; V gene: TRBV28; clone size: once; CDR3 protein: CASGTGPTYNSPLHF; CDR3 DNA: TGTGCCAGCGGAACAGGCCCCACCTATAATTCACCCCTCCACTTT
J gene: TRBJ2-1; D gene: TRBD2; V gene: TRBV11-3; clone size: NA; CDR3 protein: CASSLGPSGGQFF; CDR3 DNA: TGTGCCAGCAGCTTAGGGCCCTCGGGGGGGCAGTTCTTC
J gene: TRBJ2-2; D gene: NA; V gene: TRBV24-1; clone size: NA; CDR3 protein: CATSDRTGELFF; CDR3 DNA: TGTGCCACCAGTGACCGCACCGGGGAGCTGTTTTTT
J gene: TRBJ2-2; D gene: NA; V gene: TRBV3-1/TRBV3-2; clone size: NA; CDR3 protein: CASSPWYTGELFF; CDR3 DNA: TGTGCCAGCAGCCCGTGGTACACCGGGGAGCTGTTTTTT
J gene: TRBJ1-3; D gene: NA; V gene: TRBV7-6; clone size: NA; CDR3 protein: CASSLALRVGNTIYF; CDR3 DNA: TGTGCCAGCAGCTTAGCCCTCAGGGTCGGAAACACCATATATTTT
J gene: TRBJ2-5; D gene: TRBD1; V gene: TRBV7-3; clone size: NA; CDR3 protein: CASSFPGQGVEEETQYF; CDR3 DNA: TGTGCCAGCAGCTTTCCGGGACAGGGGGTGGAAGAGGAGACCCAGTACTTC
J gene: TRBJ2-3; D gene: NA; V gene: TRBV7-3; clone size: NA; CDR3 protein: CASSLEGARTDTQYF; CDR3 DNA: TGTGCCAGCAGCTTGGAGGGTGCAAGGACAGATACGCAGTATTTT
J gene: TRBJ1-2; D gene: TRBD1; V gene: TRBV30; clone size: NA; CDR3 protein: CAWSARGDSLRYGYTF; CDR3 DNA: TGTGCCTGGAGTGCGAGGGGGGACAGTCTGAGGTATGGCTACACCTTC
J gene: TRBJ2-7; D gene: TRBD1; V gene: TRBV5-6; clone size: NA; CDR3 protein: CASSSSDRVYYEQYF; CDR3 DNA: TGTGCCAGCAGCTCCTCGGACAGGGTGTACTACGAGCAGTACTTC
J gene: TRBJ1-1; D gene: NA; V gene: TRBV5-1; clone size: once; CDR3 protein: CASSLADRPQNTEAFF; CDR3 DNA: TGCGCCAGCAGCTTGGCCGACAGACCTCAGAACACTGAAGCTTTCTTT